What follows are 9 T cell receptor beta chains derived from one specimen sequenced in a study of blood T cell repertoires in COVID-19 (dated by TCRdb to 2018 to 2021). Library prep was done by the immunoSEQ multiplex PCR assay. The immuneACCESS repertoire file appears here via TCRdb, limited to in-frame rearrangements. These files lack a portion of the clones; in checked studies, under half of the deficit traces to unresolved V genes, and the cause of the others is not known. The sample profile shows 100,000 to 150,000 clones; 70% to 85% of them were found once. The ten most abundant clones make up roughly 15% of the sample. Input material: peripheral blood. These receptors were taken from an elderly woman with acute or convalescent COVID-19.

This clone has only a few counts. The rearrangement links TRBV7-6 to TRBJ1-1; no clear D gene. The germline gives CDR1 SGHVS, CDR2 FNYEAQ. The V end lost 1 base, the J end lost 1 base, and 7 bases lay between the germline ends. The CDR3 is 14 residues long. The CDR3 nucleotides read TGTGCCAGCAGCTTAGGGCACCAGAACACTGAAGCTTTCTTT. Its protein product is CASSLGHQNTEAFF.

The genes are TRBV7-2 and TRBJ1-2; D is undetermined. Trimming pared 0 bases from V and 7 bases from J, leaving 3 bases between. Per germline, CDR1 SGHTA and CDR2 FQGNSA. This CDR3 is built from 11 residues. The DNA for the CDR3 is TGTGCCAGCAGCTTAGCCATTGGCTACACCTTC. Protein: CASSLAIGYTF.

Written as DNA, the CDR3 is TGTGCCAGCAGTACGGACAGGGGAGGCTACACCTTC. Its translation: CASSTDRGGYTF. The chain uses TRBV6-2 or TRBV6-3 and TRBJ1-2, with 9 nucleotides matching TRBD1. The CDR3 spans 12 residues. The junction had 3 bases not matched to a gene; V was cut back by 5 bases and J by 8 bases. Germline V lookup: CDR1 MNHEY, CDR2 SVGEGT.

The genes are TRBV5-1 and TRBJ2-2, with 8 bases lining up with TRBD1. The V gene's germline CDR1 is SGHRS and CDR2 YFSETQ. V lost 0 bases, J lost 2 bases, and 6 bases stayed unmatched. The CDR3 spans 17 residues. CDR3 DNA: TGCGCCAGCAGCTTGGCCGGGACAGGACCTAACACCGGGGAGCTGTTTTTT. As protein: CASSLAGTGPNTGELFF.

V gene TRBV7-2 combines with J gene TRBJ1-5; D is uncertain. V dropped 1 base and J dropped 3 bases, with 13 bases sitting between them. Germline assignment: CDR1 SGHTA and CDR2 FQGNSA. CDR3 length: 16 residues. The CDR3 spells CASSLDPGSTNQPQHF. CDR3 DNA sequence: TGTGCCAGCAGCTTAGACCCGGGTAGCACCAATCAGCCCCAGCATTTT. The full variable domain, rest sourced from reference TRBV7-2 and TRBJ1-5, is GAGVSQSPSNKVTEKGKDVELRCDPISGHTALYWYRQSLGQGLEFLIYFQGNSAPDKSGLPSDRFSAERTGGSVSTLTIQRTQQEDSAVYLCASSLDPGSTNQPQHFGDGTRLSIL.

The chain links TRBV11-2 to TRBJ2-2; 9 bases fit TRBD2. The germline V gene has CDR1 SGHAT and CDR2 FQNNGV. Germline trimming cut 5 bases from V and 4 bases from J; bases unmatched to any gene: 14. CDR3 length: 18 amino acids. DNA of the CDR3: TGTGCCAGCAGCCAGGTTGGGGTAGCGGGAGAGCGCACCGGGGAGCTGTTTTTT. Amino acids: CASSQVGVAGERTGELFF.

This clone turned up a few times. The junction does not match germline at one end; this may be a read error. The CDR3 region has the DNA TGTGCCAGTAGTCTAGAGTTGGACAGTCTTGGGCTCGTCGGGGAGCTGTTTTTT. Its protein is CASSLELDSLGLVGELFF. The chain couples TRBV19 to TRBJ2-2; D possibly corresponds to TRBD1 (6 bases). The CDR3 spans 18 residues. Looked up from germline, CDR1 is LNHDA and CDR2 is SQIVND (reference sequence).

The V gene is TRBV23-1, the J gene TRBJ2-1; TRBD1 matches at 10 bases. Being an ORF, TRBV23-1 has a function that is uncertain. Losses at the gene ends were 0 bases for V and 6 bases for J; bases not matched to a gene: 11. There are 18 residues in the CDR3. The CDR3 loop reads CASSQSDVGTGDPNEQFF. The CDR3 region has the DNA TGCGCCAGCAGTCAATCGGACGTCGGGACAGGGGATCCCAATGAGCAGTTCTTC.

The chain recombines TRBV19 with TRBJ1-5, with D unclear. CDR3 length equals 12 residues. V was cut by 4 bases and J by 7 bases, with 8 bases left in between. The V gene's germline CDR1 is LNHDA and CDR2 SQIVND (reference sequence). CDR3 nucleotide sequence: TGTGCCAGTAGTACTATGGAGCAGCCCCAGCATTTT. Translation: CASSTMEQPQHF. The whole variable domain, remainder taken from reference TRBV19 and TRBJ1-5, is DGGITQSPKYLFRKEGQNVTLSCEQNLNHDAMYWYRQDPGQGLRLIYYSQIVNDFQKGDIAEGYSVSREKKESFPLTVTSAQKNPTAFYLCASSTMEQPQHFGDGTRLSIL.